This T cell receptor beta chain is from a study of long-term antiretroviral therapy in people with HIV. Details on this clone: What it recognizes is unknown.

V was clipped by 6 bases and J by 1 base, with 9 bases between them. Germline values: CDR1 MNHEY, CDR2 SVGAGI. The CDR3 covers 13 residues. The libraries were made with immunoSEQ v3.0 at survey level. Generated by immunoSEQ multiplex PCR, the TCRdb table keeps only in-frame clones and is missing some. The table includes more than 25,000 clones, roughly nine tenths detected once. Study-wide results and limits: The clones with expansion before ART were dominant in the repertoire at all time points.

The J gene is TRBJ1-1, the V gene TRBV6-5; D not resolved. The TCR was taken from a man aged 50 to 60 with HIV. The source was unsorted PBMCs, collected 2 years after starting antiretroviral therapy. The DNA of the CDR3 is TGTGCCAGCAGGCGACGATCGAACACTGAAGCTTTCTTT. Its translation is CASRRRSNTEAFF.